This entry lists 25 T cell receptor beta chains sequenced from one sample in a study of blood T cell repertoires in COVID-19 (TCRdb year 2020). Library preparation used the immunoSEQ multiplex PCR assay. The immuneACCESS repertoire file appears here via TCRdb, limited to in-frame rearrangements. These files lack a portion of the clones; in checked studies, under half of the deficit traces to unresolved V genes, and the cause of the others is not known. In this sample the table shows approximately 70,000 clones, 75% to 95% of which occur a single time. The ten top clones hold around 12% of the sample. Input material: peripheral blood. The receptors were sampled from a human donor with active COVID-19. The donor label of this sample is uncertain.

This chain links TRBV25-1 with TRBJ2-7; 9 bases agree with TRBD1. Trimming cost V 6 bases and J 1 base; bases outside gene matches: 4. CDR1 is MGHDK, CDR2 SYGVNS, per germline. The CDR3 sequence is 14 residues long. The CDR3 loop is CASRRGQGSYEQYF. Here the CDR3 DNA reads TGTGCCAGCAGGAGGGGACAGGGTTCCTACGAGCAGTACTTC.

J is TRBJ2-5 and V is TRBV19, with 7 bases identical to TRBD1. The CDR3 has 13 residues. The germline V gene encodes CDR1 LNHDA and CDR2 SQIVND (reference sequence). The J segment lost 2 bases and the V segment lost 4 bases, leaving 1 base of the junction unmatched. DNA for the CDR3: TGTGCCAGTAGTACGGGACAGCAAGAGACCCAGTACTTC. It codes for CASSTGQQETQYF.

CDR3 DNA sequence: TGTGCCAGCACCCTCCCGCCCCCTATGAACACTGAAGCTTTCTTT. Amino acid sequence: CASTLPPPMNTEAFF. The V gene is TRBV28, the J gene TRBJ1-1; D not certain. Trimming left V 7 bases short and J 0 bases short, with 15 bases between. The CDR3 covers 15 residues. CDR1 is MDHEN and CDR2 is SYDVKM in the germline V gene.

This clone was seen only once. The chain uses TRBV9 and TRBJ2-4, with 16 bases lining up with TRBD2. The CDR3 is made up of 20 amino acids. V lost 0 bases and J lost 7; bases outside the gene matches: 13. The germline V gene has CDR1 SGDLS and CDR2 YYNGEE. For the CDR3, the DNA is TGTGCCAGCAGCGTAGAGACCCCCGGGACTAGCGGGAGGGGCGGTAACATTCAGTACTTC. This codes for CASSVETPGTSGRGGNIQYF.

This sequence joins TRBV19 and TRBJ2-3, with a weak D call TRBD1 (5 bases). V was pared by 6 bases and J by 0 bases, with 10 bases between. The CDR3 contains 14 residues. Germline CDR1 and CDR2: LNHDA and SQIVND (reference sequence). The CDR3 DNA reads as TGTGCCAGTAGGGCCCAGGGCAGCACAGATACGCAGTATTTT. Protein: CASRAQGSTDTQYF.

The chain links TRBV12-3 or TRBV12-4 to TRBJ2-3, with no clear D. The CDR3 is made up of 12 amino acids. V dropped 8 bases and J dropped 0 bases, with 6 bases sitting between them. The CDR3, as DNA: TGTGCCAGCCGAGCTAGCACAGATACGCAGTATTTT. The encoded protein is CASRASTDTQYF.

The chain is built from TRBV28 and TRBJ1-6; 7 nucleotides match TRBD1. V was clipped by 4 bases and J by 13 bases; unmatched bases: 7. Germline-derived CDR1 and CDR2 are MDHEN and SYDVKM. The CDR3 contains 13 residues. CDR3 sequence: CASSSQGGGPLHF. CDR3 nucleotide sequence: TGTGCCAGCAGTTCCCAGGGGGGTGGGCCCCTCCACTTT.

The rearrangement joins TRBV7-9 to TRBJ1-3, with a possible D match to TRBD1 (6 bases). This CDR3 region has 16 residues. With 5 bases removed from V and 0 bases from J, the gap between germline ends came to 14 bases. Germline CDR1 is SEHNR and CDR2 is FQNEAQ (reference sequence). The CDR3 sequence: CASSPQGQFSGNTIYF. CDR3 DNA: TGTGCCAGCAGCCCCCAAGGACAGTTCTCTGGAAACACCATATATTTT.

The V and J genes are TRBV6-2 or TRBV6-3 and TRBJ2-7; 9 nucleotides match TRBD1. There are 16 residues in the CDR3. Per the germline V gene, CDR1 is MNHEY and CDR2 is SVGEGT. After removal of 2 bases from V and 2 bases from J, the junction contained 7 bases not matched to a gene. The CDR3 DNA reads as TGTGCCAGCAGTTACGCGGGACAGGGCTCTCCCTACGAGCAGTACTTC. This translates into CASSYAGQGSPYEQYF.

The chain recombines TRBV18 with TRBJ1-1; possible D gene TRBD1, 5 bases. The CDR3 is 14 amino acids. Germline CDR1 and CDR2: KGHSH and LQKENI. V was pared by 5 bases and J by 4 bases, with 14 bases between. The CDR3 here is CASSERDVGTEAFF. CDR3 bases: TGTGCCAGCTCAGAGCGGGACGTCGGCACTGAAGCTTTCTTT.

V gene TRBV5-1 combines with J gene TRBJ2-1; D not resolved. The CDR3 contains 14 residues. The V end was cut by 0 bases, the J end by 0 bases, with 4 bases between. Germline V lookup: CDR1 SGHRS, CDR2 YFSETQ. CDR3 DNA sequence: TGCGCCAGCAGCTTGGACAGCTCCTACAATGAGCAGTTCTTC. Amino acids: CASSLDSSYNEQFF.

This clone was counted a few times. The chain carries TRBV3-1 (or the pseudogene TRBV3-2) and TRBJ2-7; D unresolved. The CDR3 is 12 residues long. The V gene's germline CDR1 is LGHDT and CDR2 YNNKEL (reference sequence). The V and J ends lost 1 base and 6 bases respectively, with 7 bases between them. CDR3 sequence (DNA): TGTGCCAGCAGCCAAGTGTCTAGCGAGCAGTACTTC. Translation gives CASSQVSSEQYF.

The chain is built from TRBV27 and TRBJ2-7; TRBD2 matches 10 bases. The CDR3 length is 15 residues. CDR1 MNHEY and CDR2 SMNVEV come from the germline V gene (reference sequence). The trim removed 8 bases at V and 5 bases at J, leaving 12 bases unmatched. Written as DNA, the CDR3 is TGTGCCAGCGGCCGGACTAGCGGAAAGGGGGACGAGCAGTACTTC. Protein product: CASGRTSGKGDEQYF.

V usage is TRBV15 and J usage is TRBJ2-1, with 12 bases fitting TRBD2. From germline, CDR1 is LNHNV and CDR2 YYDKDF (reference sequence). This CDR3 spans 20 amino acids. Trimming took 3 bases from V and 2 from J; bases not matched to a gene: 14. Here the CDR3 reads CATSRTGTQLAGGPYNEQFF. DNA of the CDR3: TGTGCCACCAGCAGGACCGGGACGCAACTAGCGGGAGGTCCCTACAATGAGCAGTTCTTC.

The V gene is TRBV27, the J gene TRBJ2-7, with TRBD2 matching 10 bases. The V gene's germline CDR1 is MNHEY and CDR2 SMNVEV (reference sequence). The trim removed 6 bases at V and 2 bases at J, leaving 10 bases unmatched. The CDR3 consists of 16 residues. CDR3 in DNA: TGTGCCAGCAGCACCACCGGGAGCGGGAGGGCCTACGAGCAGTACTTC. It yields the protein CASSTTGSGRAYEQYF.

CDR3 residues: CASSLRREGNEQFF. The CDR3 nucleotides read TGTGCCAGCAGCTTAAGGCGGGAGGGAAATGAGCAGTTCTTC. This chain links TRBV7-3 with TRBJ2-1; TRBD2 matches at 9 bases. Germline V lookup: CDR1 SGHTA, CDR2 FQGTGA. Trimming cost V 1 base and J 7 bases; bases outside gene matches: 2. CDR3 length: 14 residues. The full variable domain, in which reference TRBV7-3 and TRBJ2-1 provide the parts outside the CDR3, is GAGVSQTPSNKVTEKGKYVELRCDPISGHTALYWYRQSLGQGPEFLIYFQGTGAADDSGLPNDRFFAVRPEGSVSTLKIQRTERGDSAVYLCASSLRREGNEQFFGPGTRLTVL.

This chain links TRBV4-3 with TRBJ2-7; the match to TRBD1 covers 9 bases. Germline V CDR1 and CDR2: LGHNA, YSLEER. The CDR3 sequence is 13 residues long. The V and J ends lost 3 bases and 12 bases, in that order; junction bases with no gene match: 9. The CDR3 is CASSHEPGQGPYF. CDR3 bases: TGCGCCAGCAGCCACGAACCGGGACAGGGACCGTACTTC.

The CDR3 loop reads CASSSPFRTAYEQYF. Written as DNA, the CDR3 is TGTGCCAGCAGCTCCCCGTTTCGGACAGCCTACGAGCAGTACTTC. The chain couples TRBV7-9 to TRBJ2-7; tentatively, D is TRBD1 (6 bases). V was pared by 4 bases and J by 2 bases, with 15 bases between. CDR1 is SEHNR and CDR2 is FQNEAQ in the germline V gene (reference sequence). The CDR3 extends over 15 amino acids.

This clone was seen a few times. The CDR3 spells CASSLLGQGYEQYF. For the CDR3, the DNA is TGTGCCAGCAGTTTACTGGGACAGGGCTACGAGCAGTACTTC. The V gene is TRBV28, the J gene TRBJ2-7; 9 bases match TRBD1. The germline gives CDR1 MDHEN, CDR2 SYDVKM. V lost 2 bases, J lost 3 bases, and 2 bases stayed unmatched. The CDR3 extends over 14 amino acids.

This clone appeared once. V gene TRBV7-2 combines with J gene TRBJ2-7, with a weak D call TRBD2 (6 bases). The CDR3 covers 14 residues. V dropped 2 bases and J dropped 4 bases, with 12 bases sitting between them. Germline CDR1 is SGHTA and CDR2 is FQGNSA. The CDR3 region has the DNA TGTGCCAGCAGCTTAATTGCCGGAGGGTACGAGCAGTACTTC. Protein sequence: CASSLIAGGYEQYF.

This clone was seen a handful of times. The chain is built from TRBV7-8 and TRBJ1-5; D is unclear. The CDR3 is made up of 13 amino acids. Trimming took off 2 bases at V and 1 base at J, with 3 bases between the two ends. Germline values: CDR1 SGHVS, CDR2 FQNEAQ. The CDR3 coding sequence is TGTGCCAGCAGCTTACTGAGCAATCAGCCCCAGCATTTT. This encodes CASSLLSNQPQHF.

The V and J genes are TRBV19 and TRBJ2-3; 15 bases are shared with TRBD2. The CDR3 sequence is 16 residues long. Looked up from germline, CDR1 is LNHDA and CDR2 is SQIVND (reference sequence). J lost 3 bases, V lost 3 bases, and 1 base had no gene match. The DNA for the CDR3 is TGTGCCAGTAGTATTGGGACTAGCGGGAGGACAGATACGCAGTATTTT. Amino acids: CASSIGTSGRTDTQYF.

The chain employs TRBV7-9 and TRBJ2-7; 7 nucleotides match TRBD2. The CDR3 sequence is 15 residues long. Trimming cost V 5 bases and J 4 bases; bases outside gene matches: 11. CDR1 and CDR2 (germline): SEHNR, FQNEAQ (reference sequence). As DNA, the CDR3 is TGTGCCAGCAGCCCCCCTAGCACCGGGGGGTACGAGCAGTACTTC. The encoded protein is CASSPPSTGGYEQYF. The whole variable domain, remainder taken from reference TRBV7-9 and TRBJ2-7, is DTGVSQNPRHKITKRGQNVTFRCDPISEHNRLYWYRQTLGQGPEFLTYFQNEAQLEKSRLLSDRFSAERPKGSFSTLEIQRTEQGDSAMYLCASSPPSTGGYEQYFGPGTRLTVT.

V gene TRBV7-2 combines with J gene TRBJ1-2; D is unclear. Germline V gene sequence: CDR1 SGHTA, CDR2 FQGNSA. The CDR3 runs to 13 residues. V lost 5 bases, J lost 8 bases, and 15 bases lay in between. CDR3 sequence reads: CASSPDMLGGYTF. The CDR3 region has the DNA TGTGCCAGCAGCCCTGACATGCTTGGGGGCTACACCTTC.

This clone was seen a single time. The chain uses TRBV4-1 and TRBJ2-1; 9 bases match TRBD1. From germline, CDR1 is MGHRA and CDR2 YSYEKL. With V trimmed by 4 bases and J by 6 bases, 7 bases remained unmatched. The CDR3 consists of 15 residues. The CDR3 DNA reads TGCGCCAGCAGCCCGGGACAGGGTCCTAGCAATGAGCAGTTCTTC. Translating it yields CASSPGQGPSNEQFF.